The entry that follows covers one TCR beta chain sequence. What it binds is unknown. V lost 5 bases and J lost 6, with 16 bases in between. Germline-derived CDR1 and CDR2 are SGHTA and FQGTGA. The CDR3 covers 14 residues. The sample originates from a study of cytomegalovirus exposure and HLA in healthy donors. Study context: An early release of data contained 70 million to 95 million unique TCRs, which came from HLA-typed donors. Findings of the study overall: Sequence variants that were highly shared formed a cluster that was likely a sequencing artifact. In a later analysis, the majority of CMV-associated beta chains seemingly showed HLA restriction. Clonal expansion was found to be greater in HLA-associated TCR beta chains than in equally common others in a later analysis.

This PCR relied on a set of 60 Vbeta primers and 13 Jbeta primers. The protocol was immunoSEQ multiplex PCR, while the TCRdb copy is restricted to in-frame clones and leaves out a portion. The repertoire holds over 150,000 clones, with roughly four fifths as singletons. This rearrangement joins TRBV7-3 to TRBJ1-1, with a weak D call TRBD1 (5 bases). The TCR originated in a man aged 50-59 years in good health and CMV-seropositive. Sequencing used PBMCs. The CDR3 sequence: CASSRGTQGSEAFF. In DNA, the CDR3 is TGTGCCAGCAGCCGGGGGACCCAAGGGTCTGAAGCTTTCTTT.